This T cell receptor beta chain stems from a study of T cell responses to AZD1222 COVID-19 vaccine. Study findings and constraints: Spike-specific TCR breadth and depth went up after people got two AZD1222 doses.

Concerning this clone itself: Its antigen is unknown.

The method was immunoSEQ multiplex PCR; TCRdb's version includes in-frame clones alone and lacks a portion of them. The table has over 100,000 clones, roughly 80% seen once. The length of the CDR3 is 15 residues. V gave up 5 bases and J gave up 6 bases; unmatched junction bases: 12. Germline V gives CDR1 MDHEN, CDR2 SYDVKM. Sample: peripheral blood, taken on day 0 of AZD1222 vaccination. This chain connects TRBV28 to TRBJ2-7, with 8 bases identical to TRBD2. The sequence came from an adult in good health. The CDR3, as DNA: TGTGCCAGCAGTCTATCGACGGGACTAGTACTCGAGCAGTACTTC. Its translation: CASSLSTGLVLEQYF.